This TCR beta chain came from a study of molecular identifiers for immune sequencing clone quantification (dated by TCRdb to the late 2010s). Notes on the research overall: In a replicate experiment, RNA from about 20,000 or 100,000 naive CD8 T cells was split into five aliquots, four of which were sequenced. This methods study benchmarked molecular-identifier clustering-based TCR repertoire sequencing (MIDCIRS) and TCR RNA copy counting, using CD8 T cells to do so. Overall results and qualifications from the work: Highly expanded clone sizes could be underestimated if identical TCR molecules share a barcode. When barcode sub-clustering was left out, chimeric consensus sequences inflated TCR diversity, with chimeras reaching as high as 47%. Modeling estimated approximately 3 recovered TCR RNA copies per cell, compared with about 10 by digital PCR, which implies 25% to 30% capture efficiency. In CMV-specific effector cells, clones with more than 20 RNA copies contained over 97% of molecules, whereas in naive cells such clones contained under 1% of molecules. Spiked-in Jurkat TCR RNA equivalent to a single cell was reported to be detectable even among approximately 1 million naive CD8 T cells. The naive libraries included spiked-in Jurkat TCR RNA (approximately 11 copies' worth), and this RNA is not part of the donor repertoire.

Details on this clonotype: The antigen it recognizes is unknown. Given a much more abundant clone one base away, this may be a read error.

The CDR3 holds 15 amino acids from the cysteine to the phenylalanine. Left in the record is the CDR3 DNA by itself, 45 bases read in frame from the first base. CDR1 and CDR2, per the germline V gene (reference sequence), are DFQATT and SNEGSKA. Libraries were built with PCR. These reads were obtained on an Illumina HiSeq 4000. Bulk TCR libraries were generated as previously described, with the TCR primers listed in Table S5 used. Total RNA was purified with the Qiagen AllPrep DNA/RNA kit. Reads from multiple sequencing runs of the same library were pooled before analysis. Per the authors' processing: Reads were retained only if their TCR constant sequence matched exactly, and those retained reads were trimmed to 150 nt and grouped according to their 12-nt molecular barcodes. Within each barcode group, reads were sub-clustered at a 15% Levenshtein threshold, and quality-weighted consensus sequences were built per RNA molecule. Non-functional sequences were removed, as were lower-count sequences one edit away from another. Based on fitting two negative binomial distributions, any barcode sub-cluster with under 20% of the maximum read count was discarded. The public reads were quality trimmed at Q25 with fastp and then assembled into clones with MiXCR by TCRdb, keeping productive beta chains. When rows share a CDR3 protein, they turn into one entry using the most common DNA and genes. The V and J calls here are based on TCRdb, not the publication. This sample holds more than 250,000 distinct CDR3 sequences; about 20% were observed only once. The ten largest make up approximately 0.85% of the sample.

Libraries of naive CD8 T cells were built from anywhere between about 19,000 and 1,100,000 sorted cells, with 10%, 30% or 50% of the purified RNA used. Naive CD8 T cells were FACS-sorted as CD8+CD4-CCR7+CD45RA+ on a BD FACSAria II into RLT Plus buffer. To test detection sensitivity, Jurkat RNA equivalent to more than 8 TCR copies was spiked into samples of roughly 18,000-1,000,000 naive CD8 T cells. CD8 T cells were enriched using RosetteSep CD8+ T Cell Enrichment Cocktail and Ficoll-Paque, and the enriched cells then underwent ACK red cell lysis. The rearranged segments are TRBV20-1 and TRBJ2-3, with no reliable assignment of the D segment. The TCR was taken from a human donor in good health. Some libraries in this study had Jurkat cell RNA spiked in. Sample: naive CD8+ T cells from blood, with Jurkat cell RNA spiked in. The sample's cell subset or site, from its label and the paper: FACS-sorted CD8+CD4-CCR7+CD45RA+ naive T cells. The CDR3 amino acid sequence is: CSAREPLLPEDTRYF. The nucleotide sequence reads TGCAGTGCTAGAGAGCCTCTCCTCCCTGAGGATACGCGGTATTTT.